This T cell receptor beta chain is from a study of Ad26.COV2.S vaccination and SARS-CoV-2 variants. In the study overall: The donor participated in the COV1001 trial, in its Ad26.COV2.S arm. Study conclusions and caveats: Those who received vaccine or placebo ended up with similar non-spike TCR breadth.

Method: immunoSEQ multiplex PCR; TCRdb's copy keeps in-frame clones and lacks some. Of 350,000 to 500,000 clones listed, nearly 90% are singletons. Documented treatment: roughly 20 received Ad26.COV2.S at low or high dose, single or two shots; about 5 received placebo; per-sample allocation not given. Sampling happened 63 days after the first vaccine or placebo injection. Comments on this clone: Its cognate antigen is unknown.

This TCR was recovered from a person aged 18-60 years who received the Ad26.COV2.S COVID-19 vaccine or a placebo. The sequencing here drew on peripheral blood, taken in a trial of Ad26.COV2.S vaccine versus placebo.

The chain's CDR3 is CASSLRRDYYQPQHF. The DNA of the CDR3 is TGTGCCAGCAGCTTACGCCGCGATTATTATCAGCCCCAGCATTTT. This chain uses TRBV7-2 with TRBJ1-5; the D is unclear. This CDR3 is 15 amino acids long. V was pared by 2 bases and J by 5 bases, with 13 bases between. The germline CDR1 and CDR2 sequences are SGHTA and FQGNSA.